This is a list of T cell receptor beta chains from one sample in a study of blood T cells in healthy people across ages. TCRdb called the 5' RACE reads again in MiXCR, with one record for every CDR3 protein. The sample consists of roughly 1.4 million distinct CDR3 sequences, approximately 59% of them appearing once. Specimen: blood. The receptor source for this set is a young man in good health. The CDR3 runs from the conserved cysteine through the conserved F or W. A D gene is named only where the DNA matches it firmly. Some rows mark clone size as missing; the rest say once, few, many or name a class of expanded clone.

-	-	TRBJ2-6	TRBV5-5	TGTGCCAGCAGCTTCAGGACAATGGTATCCTCTGGGGCCAACGTCCTGACTTTC	CASSFRTMVSSGANVLTF
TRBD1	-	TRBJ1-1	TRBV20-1	TGCAGTGCTAGTTCCGGGACAGGGTTTCACACTGAAGCTTTCTTT	CSASSGTGFHTEAFF
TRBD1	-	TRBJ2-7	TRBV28	TGTGCCAGCAGTTTTGAGGACAGGGTAAACGAGCAGTACTTC	CASSFEDRVNEQYF
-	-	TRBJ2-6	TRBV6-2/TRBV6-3	TGTGCCAGCAGTTTCCGGGGAGTCACGGGGGCCAACGTCCTGACTTTC	CASSFRGVTGANVLTF
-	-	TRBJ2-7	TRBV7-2	TGTGCCAGCAGCTTAGTCGCCGGAAACAATGAGCAGTACTTC	CASSLVAGNNEQYF
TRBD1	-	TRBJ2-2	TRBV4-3	TGCGCCAGCAGCCAAGGAGTGGCAGGGGGATGGGCCGGGGAGCTGTTTTTT	CASSQGVAGGWAGELFF
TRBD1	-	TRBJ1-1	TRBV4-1	TGCGCCAGCAGCCAAGGCAGGACAGGGAGGACTGAAGCTTTCTTT	CASSQGRTGRTEAFF
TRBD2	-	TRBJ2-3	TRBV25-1	TGTGCCAGCAGTGGGACTAGCGGGATTTCGAGCACAGATACGCAGTATTTT	CASSGTSGISSTDTQYF
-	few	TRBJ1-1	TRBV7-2	TGTGCCAGCAGCTTAGAGGCAGAGAACACTGAAGCTTTCTTT	CASSLEAENTEAFF
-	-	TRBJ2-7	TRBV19	TGTGCCAGTAGTATACGCCGGAGGAACTCCTACGAGCAGTACTTC	CASSIRRRNSYEQYF
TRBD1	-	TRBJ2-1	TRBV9	TGTGCCAGCAGCGTCTGGGACAGCAACAATGAGCAGTTCTTC	CASSVWDSNNEQFF
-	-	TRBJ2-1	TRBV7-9	TGTGCCAGCAGCTCGGCCGGGGGGCCCCAAAATGAGCAGTTCTTC	CASSSAGGPQNEQFF
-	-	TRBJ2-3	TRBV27	TGTGCCGGCAGATCCGGGACGGTGGGCACAGATACGCAGTATTTT	CAGRSGTVGTDTQYF
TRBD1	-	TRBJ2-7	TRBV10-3	TGTGCCACCACCGGGACAGGGTCGAACAATGAGCAGTACTTC	CATTGTGSNNEQYF
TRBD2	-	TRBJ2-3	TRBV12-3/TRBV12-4	TGTGCCAGCAGACCAGGACTAGCGGGAGTTTTGGACACAGATACGCAGTATTTT	CASRPGLAGVLDTDTQYF
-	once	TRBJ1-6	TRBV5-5	TGTGCCAGCACCCCGACATATAATAATTCACCCCTCCACTTT	CASTPTYNNSPLHF
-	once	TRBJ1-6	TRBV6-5	TGTGCCAGCAGTGAATTAAACTATAATTCACCCCTCCACTTT	CASSELNYNSPLHF
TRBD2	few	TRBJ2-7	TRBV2	TGTGCCAGCAGCTTGGGAGCGGGAGGACTCTACGAGCAGTACTTC	CASSLGAGGLYEQYF
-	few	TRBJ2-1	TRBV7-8	TGTGCCAGCAGCTTAGCGGTAGGTAATGAGCAGTTCTTC	CASSLAVGNEQFF
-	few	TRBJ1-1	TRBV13	TGTGCCAGCAGCTTAGGACCGAGGAACACTGAAGCTTTCTTT	CASSLGPRNTEAFF
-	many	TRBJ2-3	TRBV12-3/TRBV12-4	TGTGCCAGCAGTTTGTTTGCTGATACGCAGTATTTT	CASSLFADTQYF
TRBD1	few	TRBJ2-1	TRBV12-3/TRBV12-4	TGTGCCACGAGGACAGGGTTAGAGCAGTTCTTC	CATRTGLEQFF
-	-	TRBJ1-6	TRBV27	TGTGCCTGCGGACAGAACTATAATTCACCCCTCCACTTT	CACGQNYNSPLHF
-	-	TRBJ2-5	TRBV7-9	TGTGCCAGCAGCTCCCCAAGGGAGGAGACCCAGTACTTC	CASSSPREETQYF
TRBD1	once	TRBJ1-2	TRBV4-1	TGCGCCAGCAGCCAAGAAAGCAGGGGGCGGAAGAATGGCTACACCTTC	CASSQESRGRKNGYTF
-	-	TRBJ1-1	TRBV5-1	TGCGCCAGCAGCTTGATTTCTTCCCATGAAGCTTTCTTT	CASSLISSHEAFF
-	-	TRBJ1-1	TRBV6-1	TGTGCCAGCAGTACCGGGAGGATGAACACTGAAGCTTTCTTT	CASSTGRMNTEAFF
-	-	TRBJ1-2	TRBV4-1	TGCGCCAGCAGCCAAGATCTTGGGGGGATAAATGGCTACACCTTC	CASSQDLGGINGYTF
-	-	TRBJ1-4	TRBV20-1	TGCAGTGCTGCCCCTGGTACACCCGAAAAACTGTTTTTT	CSAAPGTPEKLFF
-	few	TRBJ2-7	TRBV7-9	TGTGCCAGCAGCTTAGTTGGAGGGAACGAGCAGTACTTC	CASSLVGGNEQYF
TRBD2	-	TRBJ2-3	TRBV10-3	TGTGCCATCAGTGAAACCGGACTAGCGGGGGGGCTTATTCCAGATACGCAGTATTTT	CAISETGLAGGLIPDTQYF
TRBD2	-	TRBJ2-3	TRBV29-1	TGCAGCGTTGAAAAGGGAAGCGGGGGGGCGACAGATACGCAGTATTTT	CSVEKGSGGATDTQYF
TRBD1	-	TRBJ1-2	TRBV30	TGTGCCTGGACAGGGGGCTTTGGCTACACCTTC	CAWTGGFGYTF
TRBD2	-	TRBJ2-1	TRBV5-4	TGTGCCAGCAGCGTGCCTAGCGGAAACAATGAGCAGTTCTTC	CASSVPSGNNEQFF
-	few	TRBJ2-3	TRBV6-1	TGTGCCAGCAGTGAAATAGCGGCTAGCACAGATACGCAGTATTTT	CASSEIAASTDTQYF
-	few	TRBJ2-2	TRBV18	TGTGCCAGCTCACCCCGACCGGGCGCGAACACCGGGGAGCTGTTTTTT	CASSPRPGANTGELFF
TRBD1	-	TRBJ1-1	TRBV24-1	TGTGCCACCAGTGTGGGGACAGGGCCAATGAACACTGAAGCTTTCTTT	CATSVGTGPMNTEAFF
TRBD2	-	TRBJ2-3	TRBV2	TGTGCCAGCAGGTTGACTAGCTCCAACACAGATACGCAGTATTTT	CASRLTSSNTDTQYF
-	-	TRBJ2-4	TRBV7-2	TGTGCCAGCAGCTCGCGGTGGGGGGCGGCCATTCAGTACTTC	CASSSRWGAAIQYF
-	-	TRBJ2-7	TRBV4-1	TGCGCCAGCAGGCCCCTCGGGACGGCGGAATACGAGCAGTACTTC	CASRPLGTAEYEQYF
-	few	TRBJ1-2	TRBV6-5	TGTGCCAGCAGCCCCTCGGAGGGGTTTGGCTATGGCTACACCTTC	CASSPSEGFGYGYTF
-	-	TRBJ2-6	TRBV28	TGTGCCAGCAGTTTTTTCGGGTACGGGGTAAGGTCTGGGGCCAACGTCCTGACTTTC	CASSFFGYGVRSGANVLTF
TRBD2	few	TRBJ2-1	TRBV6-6	TGTGCCAGCAGTTATTGGGGACTAGCGGGGGGGGACAATGAGCAGTTCTTC	CASSYWGLAGGDNEQFF
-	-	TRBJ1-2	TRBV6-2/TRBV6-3	TGTGCCAGCAGATCTTCGAACAGAATCGGTGGCTACACCTTC	CASRSSNRIGGYTF